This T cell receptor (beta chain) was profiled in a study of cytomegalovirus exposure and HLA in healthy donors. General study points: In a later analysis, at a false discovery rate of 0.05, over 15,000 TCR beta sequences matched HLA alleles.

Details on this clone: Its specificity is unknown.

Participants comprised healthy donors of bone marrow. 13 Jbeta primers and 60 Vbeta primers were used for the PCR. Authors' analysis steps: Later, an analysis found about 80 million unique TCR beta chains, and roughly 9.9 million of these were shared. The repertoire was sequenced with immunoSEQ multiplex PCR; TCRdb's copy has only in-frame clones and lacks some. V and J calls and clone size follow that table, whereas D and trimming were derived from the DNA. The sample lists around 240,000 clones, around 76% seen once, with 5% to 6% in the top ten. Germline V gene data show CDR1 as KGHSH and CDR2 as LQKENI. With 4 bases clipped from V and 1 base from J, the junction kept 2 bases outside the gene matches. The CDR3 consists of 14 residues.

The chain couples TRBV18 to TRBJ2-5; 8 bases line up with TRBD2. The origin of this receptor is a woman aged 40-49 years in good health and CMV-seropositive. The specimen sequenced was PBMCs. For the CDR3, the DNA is TGTGCCAGCTCACTTGCGGGGGGCCAAGAGACCCAGTACTTC. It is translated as CASSLAGGQETQYF.